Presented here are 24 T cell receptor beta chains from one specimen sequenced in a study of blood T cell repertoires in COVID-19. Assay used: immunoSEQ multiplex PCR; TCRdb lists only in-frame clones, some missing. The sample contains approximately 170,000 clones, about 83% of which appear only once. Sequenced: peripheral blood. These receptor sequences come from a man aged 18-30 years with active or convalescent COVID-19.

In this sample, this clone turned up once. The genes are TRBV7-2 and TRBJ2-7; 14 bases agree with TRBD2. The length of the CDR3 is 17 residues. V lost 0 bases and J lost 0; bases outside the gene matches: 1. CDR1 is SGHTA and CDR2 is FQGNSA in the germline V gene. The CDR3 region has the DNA TGTGCCAGCAGCTTAGCCGGGACTAGCGGGAGCTCCTACGAGCAGTACTTC. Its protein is CASSLAGTSGSSYEQYF.

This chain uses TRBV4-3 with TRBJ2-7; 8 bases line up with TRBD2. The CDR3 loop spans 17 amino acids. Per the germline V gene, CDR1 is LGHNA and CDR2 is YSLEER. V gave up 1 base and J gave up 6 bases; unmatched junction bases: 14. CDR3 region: CASSQGGSAAGVSEQYF. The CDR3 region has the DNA TGCGCCAGCAGCCAAGGGGGTTCGGCAGCGGGAGTATCCGAGCAGTACTTC.

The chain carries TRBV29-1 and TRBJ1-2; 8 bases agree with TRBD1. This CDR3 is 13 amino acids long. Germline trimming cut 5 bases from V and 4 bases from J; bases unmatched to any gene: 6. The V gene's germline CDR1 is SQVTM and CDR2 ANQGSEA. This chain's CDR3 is CSVRTGISYGYTF. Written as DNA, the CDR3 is TGCAGCGTTAGGACAGGGATAAGCTATGGCTACACCTTC.

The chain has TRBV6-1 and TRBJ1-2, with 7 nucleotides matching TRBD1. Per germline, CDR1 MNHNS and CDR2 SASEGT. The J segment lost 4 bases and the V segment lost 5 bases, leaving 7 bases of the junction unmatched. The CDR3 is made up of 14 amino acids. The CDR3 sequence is CASSYTTGFYGYTF. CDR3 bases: TGTGCCAGCAGTTATACGACAGGGTTCTATGGCTACACCTTC.

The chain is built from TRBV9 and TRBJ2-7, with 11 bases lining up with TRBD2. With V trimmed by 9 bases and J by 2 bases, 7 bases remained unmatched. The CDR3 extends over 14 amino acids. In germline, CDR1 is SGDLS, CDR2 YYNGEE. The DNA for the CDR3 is TGTGCCACCACGACTAGCGGGGAGGCCTACGAGCAGTACTTC. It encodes CATTTSGEAYEQYF.

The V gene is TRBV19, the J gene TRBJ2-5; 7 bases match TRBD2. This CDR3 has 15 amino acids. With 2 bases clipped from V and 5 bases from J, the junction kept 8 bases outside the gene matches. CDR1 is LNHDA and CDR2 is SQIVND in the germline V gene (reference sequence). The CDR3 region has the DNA TGTGCCAGTAGTATATTATCGGGGGGTGCCGAGACCCAGTACTTC. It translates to CASSILSGGAETQYF.

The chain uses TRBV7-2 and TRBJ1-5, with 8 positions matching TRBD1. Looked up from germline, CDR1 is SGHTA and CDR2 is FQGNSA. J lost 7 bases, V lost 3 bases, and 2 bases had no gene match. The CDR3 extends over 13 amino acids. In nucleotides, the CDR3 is TGTGCCAGCAGCTTTGGACAGGGCCAGCCCCAGCATTTT. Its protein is CASSFGQGQPQHF.

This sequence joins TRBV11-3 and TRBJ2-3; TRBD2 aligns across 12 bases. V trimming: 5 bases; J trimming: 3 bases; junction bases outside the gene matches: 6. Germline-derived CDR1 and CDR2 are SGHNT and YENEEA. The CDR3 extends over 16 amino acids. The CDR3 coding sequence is TGTGCCAGCAGCCCACCGACTAGCGGGGGAACAGATACGCAGTATTTT. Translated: CASSPPTSGGTDTQYF.

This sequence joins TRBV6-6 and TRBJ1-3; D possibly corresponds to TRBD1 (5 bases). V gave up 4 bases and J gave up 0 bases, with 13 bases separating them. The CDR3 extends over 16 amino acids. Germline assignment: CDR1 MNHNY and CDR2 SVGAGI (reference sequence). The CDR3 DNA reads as TGTGCCAGCAGTTTCACCGACAGCCGCTCTGGAAACACCATATATTTT. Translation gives CASSFTDSRSGNTIYF.

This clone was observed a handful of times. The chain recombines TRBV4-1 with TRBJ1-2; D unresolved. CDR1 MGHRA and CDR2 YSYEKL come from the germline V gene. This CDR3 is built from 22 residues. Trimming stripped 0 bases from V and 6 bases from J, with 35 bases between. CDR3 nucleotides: TGCGCCAGCAGCCAAGACCGCCTATTTCGTGAAGATTCCCCAGAAAAACGGGATGGCTACACCTTC. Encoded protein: CASSQDRLFREDSPEKRDGYTF.

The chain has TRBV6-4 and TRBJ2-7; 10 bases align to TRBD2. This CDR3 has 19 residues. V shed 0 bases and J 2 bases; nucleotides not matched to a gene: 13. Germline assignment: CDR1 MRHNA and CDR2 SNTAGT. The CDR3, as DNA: TGTGCCAGCAGTGACTCAATCCAAGGACCTAGCGGGAGTCCCTACGAGCAGTACTTC. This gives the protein CASSDSIQGPSGSPYEQYF.

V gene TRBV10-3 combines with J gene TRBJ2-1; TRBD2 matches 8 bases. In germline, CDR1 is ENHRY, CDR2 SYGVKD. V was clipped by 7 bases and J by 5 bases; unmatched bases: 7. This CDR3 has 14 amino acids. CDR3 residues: CAITDSGNNNEQFF. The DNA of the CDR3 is TGTGCCATCACCGATAGCGGGAATAACAATGAGCAGTTCTTC.

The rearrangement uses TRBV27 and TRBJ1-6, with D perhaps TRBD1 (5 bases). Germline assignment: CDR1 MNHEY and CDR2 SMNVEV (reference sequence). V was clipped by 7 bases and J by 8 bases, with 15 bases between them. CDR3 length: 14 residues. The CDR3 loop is CASMTDSSDSPLHF. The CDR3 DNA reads TGTGCCAGCATGACCGACAGCTCCGATTCACCCCTCCACTTT.

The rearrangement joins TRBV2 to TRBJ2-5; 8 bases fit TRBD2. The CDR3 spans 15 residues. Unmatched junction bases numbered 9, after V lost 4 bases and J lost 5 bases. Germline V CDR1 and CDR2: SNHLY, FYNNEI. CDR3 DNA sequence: TGTGCCAGCAGTGGTTGGCCGGGGGGGAGGGAGACCCAGTACTTC. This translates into CASSGWPGGRETQYF.

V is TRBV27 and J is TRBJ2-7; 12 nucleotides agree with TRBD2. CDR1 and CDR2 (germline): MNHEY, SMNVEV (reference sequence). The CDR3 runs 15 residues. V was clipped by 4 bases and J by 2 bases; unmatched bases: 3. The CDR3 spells CASSCGLAGTYEQYV. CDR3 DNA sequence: TGTGCCAGCAGTTGCGGACTAGCGGGAACCTACGAGCAGTACGTC.

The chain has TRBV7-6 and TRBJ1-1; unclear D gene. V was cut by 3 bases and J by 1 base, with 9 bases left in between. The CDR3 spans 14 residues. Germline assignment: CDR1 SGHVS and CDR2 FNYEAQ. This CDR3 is CASSFNGGNTEAFF. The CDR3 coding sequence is TGTGCCAGCAGCTTTAACGGAGGGAACACTGAAGCTTTCTTT.

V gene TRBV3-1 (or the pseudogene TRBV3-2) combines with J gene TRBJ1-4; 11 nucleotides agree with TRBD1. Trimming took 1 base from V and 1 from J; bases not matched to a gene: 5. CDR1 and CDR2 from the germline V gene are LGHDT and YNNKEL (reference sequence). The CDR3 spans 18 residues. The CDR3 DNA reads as TGTGCCAGCAGCCAAGGGACAGGGGGCGTTATAACTAATGAAAAACTGTTTTTT. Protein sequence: CASSQGTGGVITNEKLFF.

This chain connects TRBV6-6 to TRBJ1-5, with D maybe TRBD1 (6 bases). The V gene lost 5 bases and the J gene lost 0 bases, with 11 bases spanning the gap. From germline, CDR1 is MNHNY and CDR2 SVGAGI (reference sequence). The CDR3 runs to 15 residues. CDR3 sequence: CASSTGGSSNQPQHF. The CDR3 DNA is TGTGCCAGCAGTACGGGGGGCTCTAGCAATCAGCCCCAGCATTTT.

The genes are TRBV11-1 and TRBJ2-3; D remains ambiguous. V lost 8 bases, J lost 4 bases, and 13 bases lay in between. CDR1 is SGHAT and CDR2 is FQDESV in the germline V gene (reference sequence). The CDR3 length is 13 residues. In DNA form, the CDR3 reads TGTGCCAGCGCTGGCTTCGTCGCAGATACGCAGTATTTT. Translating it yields CASAGFVADTQYF.

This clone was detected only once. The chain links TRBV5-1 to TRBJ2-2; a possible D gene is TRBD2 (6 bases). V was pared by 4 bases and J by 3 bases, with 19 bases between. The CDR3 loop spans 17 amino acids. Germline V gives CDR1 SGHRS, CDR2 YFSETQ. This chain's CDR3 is CASSASHRDLYTGELFF. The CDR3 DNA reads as TGCGCCAGCAGCGCTAGTCACCGGGACTTATACACCGGGGAGCTGTTTTTT. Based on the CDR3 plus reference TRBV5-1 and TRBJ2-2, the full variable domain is KAGVTQTPRYLIKTRGQQVTLSCSPISGHRSVSWYQQTPGQGLQFLFEYFSETQRNKGNFPGRFSGRQFSNSRSEMNVSTLELGDSALYLCASSASHRDLYTGELFFGEGSRLTVL.

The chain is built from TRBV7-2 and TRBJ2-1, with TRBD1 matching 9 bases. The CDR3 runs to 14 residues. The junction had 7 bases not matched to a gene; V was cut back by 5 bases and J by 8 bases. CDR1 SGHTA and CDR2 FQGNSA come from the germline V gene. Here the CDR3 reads CASSATGGGDEQFF. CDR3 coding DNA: TGTGCCAGCAGCGCGACAGGGGGTGGCGATGAGCAGTTCTTC.

The CDR3: CASSFSWAGDYGYTF. The CDR3 nucleotides are TGTGCCAGCAGTTTTTCATGGGCAGGGGACTATGGCTACACCTTC. The chain uses TRBV28 and TRBJ1-2; tentatively, D is TRBD1 (6 bases). Germline V gene lookup returns CDR1 MDHEN and CDR2 SYDVKM. Trimming removed 3 bases from V and 3 bases from J, with 14 bases in between. The CDR3 is 15 residues long.

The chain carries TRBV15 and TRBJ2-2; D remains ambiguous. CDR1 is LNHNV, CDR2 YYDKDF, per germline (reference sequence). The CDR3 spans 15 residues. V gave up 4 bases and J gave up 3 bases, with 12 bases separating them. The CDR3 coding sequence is TGTGCCACCAGCAAAAGACGGGTACACACCGGGGAGCTGTTTTTT. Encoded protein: CATSKRRVHTGELFF. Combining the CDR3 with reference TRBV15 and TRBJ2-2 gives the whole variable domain DAMVIQNPRYQVTQFGKPVTLSCSQTLNHNVMYWYQQKSSQAPKLLFHYYDKDFNNEADTPDNFQSRRPNTSFCFLDIRSPGLGDTAMYLCATSKRRVHTGELFFGEGSRLTVL.

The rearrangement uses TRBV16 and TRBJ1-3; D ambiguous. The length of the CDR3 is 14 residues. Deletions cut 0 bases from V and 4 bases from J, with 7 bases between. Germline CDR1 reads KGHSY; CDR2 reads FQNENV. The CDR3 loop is CASSQSTPGNTIYF. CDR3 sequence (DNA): TGTGCCAGCAGCCAATCTACACCGGGAAACACCATATATTTT.